The source of this TCR beta chain is a study of shared clonotypes between healthy human individuals. Study background: A couple of female and three male donors aged 18 to 49 were enrolled.

Overall study findings and caveats: Estimated clonotype richness was generally higher in naive than memory subsets. Some naive CD4 clonotypes, around 5%, turned up in common across four donors.

Details on this clone: Its antigen remains unknown.

The CDR3 runs to 13 residues. Trimming pared 7 bases from V and 3 bases from J, leaving 10 bases between. Germline-derived CDR1 and CDR2 are SGHAT and FQNNGV. Authors' methods: ImmunoSEQ output held junction-only sequences without quality scores, so filtering differed. The data were produced by immunoSEQ multiplex PCR, yet TCRdb's version contains in-frame clones alone and is incomplete. V and J calls plus clone size are reproduced from that table; the DNA served to infer D and trimming. The sample has a few million clones; around 95% are singletons. The chain is built from TRBV11-2 and TRBJ1-5, with unresolved D. The source of this sequence is a young man in good health. The specimen was naive CD4+ T cells sorted from blood. Documented subset: CD45RA+ positively selected. CDR3 amino acids: CASTQGPNQPQHF. The CDR3 DNA sequence: TGTGCCAGCACCCAAGGTCCCAATCAGCCCCAGCATTTT. The whole variable domain, remainder taken from reference TRBV11-2 and TRBJ1-5, is EAGVAQSPRYKIIEKRQSVAFWCNPISGHATLYWYQQILGQGPKLLIQFQNNGVVDDSQLPKDRFSAERLKGVDSTLKIQPAKLEDSAVYLCASTQGPNQPQHFGDGTRLSIL.